Following are 21 T cell receptor beta chains from one sample sequenced in a study of cytomegalovirus exposure and HLA in healthy donors. Primers included in the PCR were 60 Vbeta and 13 Jbeta primers. Profiled with immunoSEQ multiplex PCR; TCRdb holds only in-frame clones, not every one. The repertoire holds about 100,000 clones, with roughly 75% as singletons. The sample taken for sequencing was PBMCs. All receptors derive from a woman aged 55-69 years in good health and CMV-seronegative.

The chain uses TRBV6-6 and TRBJ1-2; 7 positions match TRBD1. This CDR3 comprises 13 residues. V lost 5 bases and J lost 11; bases outside the gene matches: 11. The germline gives CDR1 MNHNY, CDR2 SVGAGI (reference sequence). CDR3 region: CASSEGQRSPYTF. The CDR3 nucleotides are TGTGCCAGCAGTGAGGGACAGAGGAGCCCTTACACCTTC.

The chain has TRBV28 and TRBJ1-5; D gene ambiguous. This CDR3 comprises 13 residues. Germline CDR1 is MDHEN and CDR2 is SYDVKM. Trimming shortened V by 6 bases and J by 5 bases, and 11 bases separated the two germline ends. The CDR3 region has the DNA TGTGCCAGCAGAAGGGAGGCGGATCAGCCCCAGCATTTT. Its protein product is CASRREADQPQHF.

The chain carries TRBV4-3 and TRBJ1-5, with TRBD1 identical over 10 bases. The length of the CDR3 is 16 residues. CDR1 LGHNA and CDR2 YSLEER come from the germline V gene. The junction had 7 bases not matched to a gene; V was cut back by 3 bases and J by 5 bases. CDR3 loop: CASSQAGTGEDQPQHF. The CDR3 bases are TGCGCCAGCAGCCAGGCAGGGACAGGGGAGGATCAGCCCCAGCATTTT.

The chain carries TRBV4-1 and TRBJ2-3; D is perhaps TRBD1 (6 bases). Trimming took off 2 bases at V and 1 base at J, with 10 bases between the two ends. Germline CDR1 and CDR2: MGHRA and YSYEKL. CDR3 length equals 15 residues. In DNA, the CDR3 is TGCGCCAGCAGCCAAACAGGGAAGGGCACAGATACGCAGTATTTT. This codes for CASSQTGKGTDTQYF.

The chain couples TRBV5-6 to TRBJ2-7, with 13 nucleotides matching TRBD2. Germline V gene data show CDR1 as SGHDT and CDR2 as YYEEEE. V shed 4 bases, J shed 5 bases, and the junction held 3 bases outside the gene matches. The CDR3 has 14 residues. As DNA, the CDR3 is TGTGCCAGCAGCCAAGGACTAGCGGGAGACGAGCAGTACTTC. It yields the protein CASSQGLAGDEQYF.

The chain recombines TRBV2 with TRBJ2-3, with TRBD2 as a possible D gene (5 bases). Germline CDR1 and CDR2: SNHLY and FYNNEI. This CDR3 region has 14 residues. Trimming shortened V by 6 bases and J by 2 bases, and 12 bases separated the two germline ends. CDR3 DNA: TGTGCCAGCAGGAAAGAGAGGGACACAGATACGCAGTATTTT. It codes for CASRKERDTDTQYF.

The V and J genes are TRBV19 and TRBJ1-3, with unresolved D. V was cut by 5 bases and J by 0 bases, with 11 bases left in between. Germline lookup yields CDR1 LNHDA and CDR2 SQIVND (reference sequence). The CDR3 length is 15 residues. In nucleotides, the CDR3 is TGTGCCAGTAGTGCCAGACACGGCTCTGGAAACACCATATATTTT. Its translation is CASSARHGSGNTIYF.

This sequence joins TRBV5-1 and TRBJ2-4; 14 positions match TRBD2. The germline gives CDR1 SGHRS, CDR2 YFSETQ. The CDR3 sequence is 17 residues long. The V segment lost 4 bases and the J segment 5 bases; nucleotides outside the gene matches: 8. The CDR3 region is CASSPTSGRAGQNIQYF. CDR3 in DNA: TGCGCCAGCAGCCCGACTAGCGGGAGGGCCGGCCAAAACATTCAGTACTTC.

The rearrangement joins TRBV11-2 to TRBJ1-2; no clear D. The CDR3 is 14 amino acids. Germline CDR1 and CDR2: SGHAT and FQNNGV. Trimming took off 0 bases at V and 4 bases at J, with 9 bases between the two ends. The CDR3 is CASSLDSVSYGYTF. CDR3 sequence (DNA): TGTGCCAGCAGCTTAGACAGTGTCTCCTATGGCTACACCTTC.

This clone was found once. The rearrangement links TRBV14 to TRBJ2-1; D is possibly TRBD2 (6 bases). V lost 1 base and J 10 bases, leaving 8 bases between the germline ends. The CDR3 runs 12 residues. Looked up from germline, CDR1 is SGHDN and CDR2 is FVKESK. The chain's CDR3 is CASSQALAEQFF. CDR3 bases: TGTGCCAGCAGCCAAGCTCTAGCGGAGCAGTTCTTC.

The V and J genes are TRBV25-1 and TRBJ2-5, with a tentative D call TRBD2 (6 bases). The CDR3 spans 14 residues. Trimming left V 4 bases short and J 4 bases short, with 13 bases between. The germline gives CDR1 MGHDK, CDR2 SYGVNS. CDR3 protein: CASSGQTRAETQYF. CDR3 bases: TGTGCCAGCAGTGGACAGACTAGGGCAGAGACCCAGTACTTC.

This sequence joins TRBV30 and TRBJ1-2; perhaps TRBD1 as D (5 bases). Germline CDR1 is GTSNPN and CDR2 is SVGIG (reference sequence). The CDR3 totals 13 residues. V was clipped by 2 bases and J by 1 base, with 8 bases between them. The CDR3 DNA reads as TGTGCCTGGAGTCTGACAGTTAACTATGGCTACACCTTC. Amino acid sequence: CAWSLTVNYGYTF.

The rearrangement uses TRBV10-1 and TRBJ2-1, with 7 nucleotides matching TRBD1. Trimming cost V 6 bases and J 0 bases; bases outside gene matches: 5. The CDR3 loop spans 15 amino acids. CDR1 is WNHNN, CDR2 SYGVQD, per germline (reference sequence). The CDR3 is CASSWTGDSYNEQFF. The CDR3 nucleotides read TGCGCCAGCAGCTGGACAGGCGACTCCTACAATGAGCAGTTCTTC.

The CDR3 sequence: CASSLVAGNQETQYF. CDR3 DNA sequence: TGTGCCAGCAGCTTGGTAGCGGGGAATCAAGAGACCCAGTACTTC. The chain employs TRBV5-6 and TRBJ2-5; 8 bases fit TRBD2. The ends lost 0 bases at V and 2 bases at J; junction bases unmatched: 3. CDR1 and CDR2 from the germline V gene are SGHDT and YYEEEE. The CDR3 runs 15 residues.

The V and J genes are TRBV4-3 and TRBJ2-3; D possibly corresponds to TRBD2 (6 bases). The CDR3 loop spans 13 amino acids. From germline, CDR1 is LGHNA and CDR2 YSLEER. V shed 4 bases and J shed 6 bases, with 11 bases lying between them. CDR3 coding DNA: TGCGCCAGCAGCCCAGGGCTAGCGGATACGCAGTATTTT. It is translated as CASSPGLADTQYF.

This clone was found once. The chain combines TRBV7-2 with TRBJ2-1; D uncertain. Germline loops: CDR1 SGHTA, CDR2 FQGNSA. Trimming left V 4 bases short and J 9 bases short, with 19 bases between. The length of the CDR3 is 15 residues. The CDR3 DNA follows: TGTGCCAGCAGCTCCCGCGGAACTCCGCCGGGTGAGCAGTTCTTC. Protein product: CASSSRGTPPGEQFF.

J is TRBJ2-5 and V is TRBV4-3; a possible D gene is TRBD2 (6 bases). Germline V gene sequence: CDR1 LGHNA, CDR2 YSLEER. CDR3 length: 14 amino acids. V was trimmed by 1 base and J by 5 bases, leaving 11 bases between them. CDR3 amino acids: CASSQGHGGETQYF. CDR3 nucleotide sequence: TGCGCCAGCAGCCAAGGCCATGGGGGGGAGACCCAGTACTTC.

The genes are TRBV5-6 and TRBJ1-2; D gene uncertain. This CDR3 has 11 amino acids. Per the germline V gene, CDR1 is SGHDT and CDR2 is YYEEEE. Trimming shortened V by 1 base and J by 9 bases, and 7 bases separated the two germline ends. The CDR3 DNA is TGTGCCAGCAGCTTGTCCGCGCGCTACACCTTC. This encodes CASSLSARYTF.

The chain combines TRBV5-1 with TRBJ1-2; no clear D. V lost 4 bases and J lost 2, with 6 bases in between. The CDR3 runs to 12 residues. Germline assignment: CDR1 SGHRS and CDR2 YFSETQ. In DNA, the CDR3 is TGCGCCAGCAGCCGAGGAAACTATGGCTACACCTTC. Translated: CASSRGNYGYTF.

Note on this clone: Sequence at one end of the junction differs from germline and may be a read error. This sequence joins TRBV5-4 and TRBJ1-2; no definite D call. The germline V gene has CDR1 SGHNT and CDR2 YYREEE (reference sequence). The CDR3 covers 15 residues. For the CDR3, the DNA is TGTGCCAGCAGCTTGGATGTAGGTCCTTCCGCGATGACATCCTTC. Its protein is CASSLDVGPSAMTSF.

The chain has TRBV9 and TRBJ2-2; 8 nucleotides match TRBD1. The CDR3 is 15 residues long. Trimming took 2 bases from V and 7 from J; bases not matched to a gene: 7. CDR1 and CDR2 (germline): SGDLS, YYNGEE. The CDR3 protein is CASSVGQGASGELFF. The CDR3 region has the DNA TGTGCCAGCAGCGTGGGTCAGGGGGCGAGCGGGGAGCTGTTTTTT.